These 9 T cell receptor beta chains came from one sample sequenced in a study of T cell responses to AZD1222 COVID-19 vaccine. TCRdb's table, derived via immunoSEQ multiplex PCR, lists solely in-frame clones and lacks some. The table has about 42,000 clones, roughly 84% seen once. The sample here was peripheral blood, taken 28 days after the second AZD1222 dose. All receptors derive from an adult who received the AZD1222 COVID-19 vaccine.

This chain joins TRBV6-5 and TRBJ2-5; TRBD1 agrees at 9 bases. The CDR3 length is 15 residues. Trimming at V came to 5 bases and at J to 5 bases, leaving 9 bases not matched to a gene. Germline V gene data show CDR1 as MNHEY and CDR2 as SVGAGI. The DNA of the CDR3 is TGTGCCAGCAGTAGAGCGGGACAGGGACGGGAGACCCAGTACTTC. Its protein is CASSRAGQGRETQYF.

This clone was detected only a few times. J is TRBJ1-2 and V is TRBV19, with 9 bases identical to TRBD1. Germline-derived CDR1 and CDR2 are LNHDA and SQIVND (reference sequence). The CDR3 sequence is 14 residues long. Unmatched junction bases numbered 9, after V lost 4 bases and J lost 9 bases. As DNA, the CDR3 is TGTGCCAGTAGTACGCCGGGACAGGGTAAAAGCTACACCTTC. It encodes CASSTPGQGKSYTF.

The chain couples TRBV5-8 to TRBJ2-7; unclear D gene. CDR1 and CDR2 from the germline V gene are SGHTS and YDEGEE. The CDR3 runs 13 residues. V was trimmed by 1 base and J by 5 bases, leaving 10 bases between them. In DNA form, the CDR3 reads TGTGCCAGCAGCTTGTTCACCGCCGACGAGCAGTACTTC. It encodes CASSLFTADEQYF.

V is TRBV11-2 and J is TRBJ2-2; a weak D match, TRBD2 (7 bases). The germline V gene has CDR1 SGHAT and CDR2 FQNNGV. The CDR3 extends over 15 amino acids. V was shortened by 5 bases and J by 5 bases, with 15 bases between the two germline ends. The CDR3 sequence is CASSPLGGATGELFF. The DNA for the CDR3 is TGTGCCAGCAGCCCGCTTGGGGGGGCAACCGGGGAGCTGTTTTTT.

The chain is built from TRBV9 and TRBJ1-4; 9 bases map to TRBD1. The CDR3 loop spans 15 amino acids. The germline gives CDR1 SGDLS, CDR2 YYNGEE. Germline trimming cut 4 bases from V and 5 bases from J; bases unmatched to any gene: 6. The CDR3 nucleotides are TGTGCCAGCAGCCCTCACGGGACAGGGAATGAAAAACTGTTTTTT. It translates to CASSPHGTGNEKLFF.

This sequence joins TRBV15 and TRBJ2-3; D call uncertain. Trimming shortened V by 0 bases and J by 6 bases, and 13 bases separated the two germline ends. CDR1 LNHNV and CDR2 YYDKDF come from the germline V gene (reference sequence). This CDR3 has 15 amino acids. CDR3 loop: CATSRDLVARDTQYF. DNA for the CDR3: TGTGCCACCAGCAGAGATTTGGTAGCAAGGGATACGCAGTATTTT.

The V call is TRBV18, the J call TRBJ2-5, with TRBD2 matching over 9 bases. The J segment lost 5 bases and the V segment lost 2 bases, leaving 9 bases of the junction unmatched. Germline V gene data show CDR1 as KGHSH and CDR2 as LQKENI. The CDR3 length is 16 residues. CDR3 nucleotides: TGTGCCAGCTCACCAAATCCAGCGGGGGGCCTGGAGACCCAGTACTTC. Protein sequence: CASSPNPAGGLETQYF.

This clone was picked up a small number of times. This rearrangement joins TRBV6-1 to TRBJ2-5; D remains ambiguous. Germline V gene data show CDR1 as MNHNS and CDR2 as SASEGT. CDR3 length equals 14 residues. Trimming stripped 2 bases from V and 1 base from J, with 8 bases between. This CDR3 is CASSEWNFQETQYF. In DNA, the CDR3 is TGTGCCAGCAGTGAATGGAACTTCCAAGAGACCCAGTACTTC.

This clone has more than one count but fewer than ten. The V call is TRBV16, the J call TRBJ2-3; D is uncertain. The CDR3 runs to 13 residues. Deletions cut 4 bases from V and 4 bases from J, with 9 bases between. Germline CDR1 and CDR2: KGHSY and FQNENV. DNA of the CDR3: TGTGCCAGCAGCCCCACTCTGCCAGATACGCAGTATTTT. Its translation: CASSPTLPDTQYF.